This entry concerns a single T cell receptor beta chain. The junction had 11 bases not matched to a gene; V was cut back by 6 bases and J by 9 bases. The CDR3 loop spans 15 amino acids. Germline V gene sequence: CDR1 MNHNS, CDR2 SASEGT. The record originates from a study of shared clonotypes between healthy human individuals. Profiled with immunoSEQ multiplex PCR; TCRdb holds only in-frame clones, not every one. Of a few million clones in the sample, roughly 92% were seen once. What was sequenced was naive CD4+ T cells sorted from blood. Specified subset: CD45RA+ positively selected. The TCR originated in a man aged 18 to 35 in good health. The rearrangement links TRBV6-1 to TRBJ1-6; 7 bases fit TRBD1. The CDR3 loop is CASRGSTGAGSPLHF. In DNA, the CDR3 is TGTGCCAGCAGGGGGTCAACAGGGGCTGGTTCACCCCTCCACTTT.